The rows below give T cell receptor beta chains drawn from one sample of a study of shared clonotypes between healthy human individuals. The protocol was immunoSEQ multiplex PCR, while the TCRdb copy is restricted to in-frame clones and leaves out a portion. The sample includes roughly 2,300,000 clones, roughly 90% of them seen just once. Sequenced: naive CD4+ T cells from PBMCs. These receptors came from a man between 18 and 29 years old in good health. Some clones in this sample may be carry-over from other donors' samples. CDR3s include the opening cysteine and the closing phenylalanine or tryptophan. Fields, in order: clone size, V gene, J gene, CDR3 protein. Size values are once, few and many counts, or a class for expanded clones, and some rows have none.

few	TRBV5-8	TRBJ1-1	CASSLLRDTEAFF
NA	TRBV5-4	TRBJ1-6	CASRLKTGTVNSPLHF
NA	TRBV28	TRBJ2-2	CASSLGTGWLFF
NA	TRBV5-4	TRBJ2-3	CASSEGRADTQYF
NA	TRBV18	TRBJ2-3	CASSPPVEGAFTDTQYF
NA	TRBV18	TRBJ2-3	CASSPSLSATGDHTDTQYF
NA	TRBV6-1	TRBJ1-4	CASSARDRGFEKLFF
NA	TRBV7-8	TRBJ2-2	CASSLGSSGSAGELFF
NA	TRBV6-5	TRBJ2-2	CASSTPRDTGELFF
NA	TRBV19	TRBJ1-2	CASSMGQLNYGYTF
NA	TRBV11-3	TRBJ2-2	CASSSPGESTGELFF
NA	TRBV6-5	TRBJ2-6	CASSYPASGANVLTF
NA	TRBV5-1	TRBJ1-1	CASSLAVWDRGFAEAFF
NA	TRBV18	TRBJ2-2	CASSPPGLSANTGELFF
NA	TRBV5-8	TRBJ1-5	CASSSYRGLGGQPQHF
NA	TRBV11-2	TRBJ2-3	CASSSGQTDTQYF
NA	TRBV2	TRBJ1-5	CASSEGGRVVPSQHF
once	TRBV9	TRBJ2-3	CASSHGSTDTQYF
NA	TRBV7-9	TRBJ2-1	CASSQSGRGSYNEQFF
once	TRBV6-5	TRBJ2-5	CASSFGQVGGETQYF
NA	TRBV28	TRBJ1-4	CASRDDRVRGGKLFF
NA	TRBV9	TRBJ2-3	CASSKGLAGGPTDTQYF
NA	TRBV7-9	TRBJ2-2	CASSATEAGEAGELFF
NA	TRBV29-1	TRBJ1-4	CSVESQTTNEKLFF
NA	TRBV5-4	TRBJ2-3	CASSRGPSDTQYF
NA	TRBV4-2	TRBJ2-7	CASSQGTSGRRGEQYF
NA	TRBV5-1	TRBJ2-5	CASSPGLAGVRETQYF
NA	TRBV4-1	TRBJ1-5	CASSQDFGQGSRQIQPQHF
NA	TRBV5-1	TRBJ1-3	CASSPVGGTGNTIYF
NA	TRBV7-8	TRBJ1-4	CASSLDVQLNEKLFF
NA	TRBV18	TRBJ1-5	CASSPLPGQVNQPQHF
NA	TRBV2	TRBJ1-6	CASRGGGVINSPLHF
NA	TRBV25-1	TRBJ2-1	CASSELAGGPNEQFF
NA	TRBV11-3	TRBJ2-3	CASSSFGTDTQYF
NA	TRBV5-1	TRBJ2-3	CASSSGLAGVTDTQYF
NA	TRBV27	TRBJ2-2	CASSFPGYGELFF
NA	TRBV28	TRBJ2-5	CASSSRESQETQYF
NA	TRBV28	TRBJ1-1	CASSSPGRVDTEAFF
NA	TRBV7-3	TRBJ2-3	CASSSIAGRSDTQYF
NA	TRBV6-6	TRBJ1-2	CASRRDSNYGYTF
once	TRBV18	TRBJ2-5	CASSRTANSQETQYF
NA	TRBV29-1	TRBJ1-2	CSVGTVSNYGYTF
NA	TRBV19	TRBJ1-2	CATTTTPYYGYTF
NA	TRBV28	TRBJ2-4	CASTLPGTGKNIQYF
few	TRBV9	TRBJ2-2	CASSALDRGNTGELFF
NA	TRBV28	TRBJ2-4	CASSWIRLKNIQYF
NA	TRBV27	TRBJ2-2	CASSSYGAGELFF
NA	TRBV5-1	TRBJ2-5	CASSSLAGQETQYF